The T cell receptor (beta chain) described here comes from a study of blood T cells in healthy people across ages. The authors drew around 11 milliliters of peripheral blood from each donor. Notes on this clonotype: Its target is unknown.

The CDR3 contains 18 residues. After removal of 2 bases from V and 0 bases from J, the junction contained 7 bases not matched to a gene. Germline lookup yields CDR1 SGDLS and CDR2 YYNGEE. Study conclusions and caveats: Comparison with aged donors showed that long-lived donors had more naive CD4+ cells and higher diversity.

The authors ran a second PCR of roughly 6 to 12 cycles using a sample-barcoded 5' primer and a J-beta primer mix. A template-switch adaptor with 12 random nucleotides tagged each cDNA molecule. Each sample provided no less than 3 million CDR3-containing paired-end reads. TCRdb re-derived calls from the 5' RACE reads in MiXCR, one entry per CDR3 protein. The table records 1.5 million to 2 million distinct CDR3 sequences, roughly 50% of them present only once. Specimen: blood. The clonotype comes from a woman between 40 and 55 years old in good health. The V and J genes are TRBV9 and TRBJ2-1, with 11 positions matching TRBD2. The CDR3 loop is CASSVTPGLAVSYNEQFF. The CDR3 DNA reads TGTGCCAGCAGCGTCACCCCGGGACTAGCGGTCTCCTACAATGAGCAGTTCTTC.